Below, 25 T cell receptor beta chains from the same sample are listed, as sequenced in a study of primary melanoma T cells and metastatic recurrence. TCRdb's copy holds only in-frame clones and misses some; the assay was immunoSEQ multiplex PCR. The table lists some 590 clones, 80% to 95% of them singletons. The sample consisted of melanoma tumor tissue. The source of these receptors is a human donor with melanoma.

This chain links TRBV11-3 with TRBJ2-2; TRBD2 matches at 9 bases. This CDR3 has 16 residues. Germline CDR1 reads SGHNT; CDR2 reads YENEEA. V lost 3 bases and J lost 4; bases outside the gene matches: 6. The CDR3 loop reads CASSFRRGGGTGELFF. In DNA, the CDR3 is TGTGCCAGCAGCTTCCGGCGGGGGGGCGGCACCGGGGAGCTGTTTTTT.

Only one count was recorded for this clone. V usage is TRBV14 and J usage is TRBJ2-1; 7 bases match TRBD2. Germline assignment: CDR1 SGHDN and CDR2 FVKESK. J lost 5 bases, V lost 0 bases, and 1 base had no gene match. CDR3 length: 14 residues. This CDR3 is CASSQEGGDNEQFF. For the CDR3, the DNA is TGTGCCAGCAGCCAAGAGGGAGGGGACAATGAGCAGTTCTTC. The full variable domain, with the rest looked up from reference TRBV14 and TRBJ2-1, is EAGVTQFPSHSVIEKGQTVTLRCDPISGHDNLYWYRRVMGKEIKFLLHFVKESKQDESGMPNNRFLAERTGGTYSTLKVQPAELEDSGVYFCASSQEGGDNEQFFGPGTRLTVL.

This clone showed up just once. The chain carries TRBV5-1 and TRBJ2-1; the D gene is possibly TRBD1 (6 bases). CDR3 length: 15 amino acids. The germline V gene encodes CDR1 SGHRS and CDR2 YFSETQ. V dropped 4 bases and J dropped 9 bases, with 20 bases sitting between them. The CDR3 DNA sequence: TGCGCCAGCAGCCCAGGGGATAGGAGAAGGGGTGAGCAGTTCTTC. Its translation is CASSPGDRRRGEQFF. Based on the CDR3 plus reference TRBV5-1 and TRBJ2-1, the full variable domain is KAGVTQTPRYLIKTRGQQVTLSCSPISGHRSVSWYQQTPGQGLQFLFEYFSETQRNKGNFPGRFSGRQFSNSRSEMNVSTLELGDSALYLCASSPGDRRRGEQFFGPGTRLTVL.

The chain carries TRBV29-1 and TRBJ1-1; perhaps TRBD1 as D (5 bases). The V end was cut by 0 bases, the J end by 3 bases, with 11 bases between. CDR1 is SQVTM, CDR2 ANQGSEA, per germline. The length of the CDR3 is 14 residues. CDR3 sequence: CSVEDLRGDTEAFF. CDR3 sequence (DNA): TGCAGCGTTGAAGATCTAAGGGGTGACACTGAAGCTTTCTTT.

The rearrangement joins TRBV6-8 to TRBJ1-2, with D maybe TRBD1 (5 bases). Trimming pared 6 bases from V and 2 bases from J, leaving 16 bases between. The V gene's germline CDR1 is MNHGY and CDR2 SAAAGT. This CDR3 comprises 15 residues. CDR3 sequence: CASSPSGGANYGYTF. The CDR3 DNA reads TGTGCCAGCAGCCCCTCCGGTGGGGCCAACTATGGCTACACCTTC.

V and J are TRBV6-8 and TRBJ2-2; 7 bases map to TRBD1. This CDR3 has 15 amino acids. V was clipped by 5 bases and J by 4 bases; unmatched bases: 7. Germline values: CDR1 MNHGY, CDR2 SAAAGT. The chain's CDR3 is CASSTGQVATGELFF. The CDR3, as DNA: TGTGCCAGCAGTACCGGACAGGTCGCCACCGGGGAGCTGTTTTTT.

Here the CDR3 reads CASSLFAGGSPLHF. The DNA for the CDR3 is TGTGCCAGCAGCTTGTTCGCGGGTGGTTCACCCCTCCACTTT. The chain employs TRBV11-3 and TRBJ1-6; D is ambiguous. Germline CDR1 reads SGHNT; CDR2 reads YENEEA. Trimming left V 3 bases short and J 9 bases short, with 12 bases between. The CDR3 consists of 14 residues.

The J gene is TRBJ2-7, the V gene TRBV19, with D maybe TRBD1 (6 bases). This CDR3 comprises 12 residues. V lost 5 bases and J 6 bases, leaving 11 bases between the germline ends. From germline, CDR1 is LNHDA and CDR2 SQIVND (reference sequence). CDR3 in DNA: TGTGCCAGTAGTCCTGGGGGCCGCGAGCAGTACTTC. Translated: CASSPGGREQYF. Variable domain in full (rest from reference TRBV19 and TRBJ2-7): DGGITQSPKYLFRKEGQNVTLSCEQNLNHDAMYWYRQDPGQGLRLIYYSQIVNDFQKGDIAEGYSVSREKKESFPLTVTSAQKNPTAFYLCASSPGGREQYFGPGTRLTVT.

The gene calls are TRBV11-3 and TRBJ2-5, with D possibly TRBD1 on 5 matching bases. The CDR3 length is 15 residues. CDR1 is SGHNT, CDR2 YENEEA, per germline. Trimming cost V 4 bases and J 1 base, with 13 bases left between them. As DNA, the CDR3 is TGTGCCAGCAGCTCCCGACAGCCGGGCCAAGAGACCCAGTACTTC. Protein: CASSSRQPGQETQYF.

This clone has only a few counts. The chain carries TRBV19 and TRBJ2-2; D may be TRBD1 (6 bases). There are 13 residues in the CDR3. V was pared by 10 bases and J by 7 bases, with 16 bases between. Germline-derived CDR1 and CDR2 are LNHDA and SQIVND (reference sequence). CDR3 amino acids: CAIRDKGGGELFF. The CDR3 DNA is TGTGCCATCCGGGACAAGGGCGGCGGGGAGCTGTTTTTT.

The V call is TRBV7-4, the J call TRBJ1-3; a weak D match, TRBD1 (5 bases). The CDR3 has 13 residues. CDR1 and CDR2 from the germline V gene are SGHVT and SQSDAQ. The germline V and J ends were trimmed by 5 bases and 2 bases, with 7 bases remaining between them. The CDR3 nucleotides are TGTGCCAGCAGCAAGGGGACTGGAAACACCATATATTTT. It is translated as CASSKGTGNTIYF.

The count of this clone is one. V is TRBV23-1 and J is TRBJ2-4; D is undetermined. TRBV23-1 is noted as an ORF with a role that remains uncertain. V dropped 0 bases and J dropped 0 bases, with 12 bases sitting between them. The CDR3 extends over 17 amino acids. In DNA form, the CDR3 reads TGCGCCAGCAGTCAATCCGTTACAACCAAAGCCAAAAACATTCAGTACTTC. Its protein product is CASSQSVTTKAKNIQYF.

V is TRBV18 and J is TRBJ2-2, with D unresolved. The length of the CDR3 is 13 residues. Germline lookup yields CDR1 KGHSH and CDR2 LQKENI. V was pared by 3 bases and J by 5 bases, with 7 bases between. In nucleotides, the CDR3 is TGTGCCAGCTCACCTCTGGGGACCGGGGAGCTGTTTTTT. Translation: CASSPLGTGELFF.

This chain uses TRBV19 with TRBJ2-5; 7 bases are a match to TRBD1. V dropped 7 bases and J dropped 3; count of bases not matched to a gene: 5. CDR3 length equals 13 residues. CDR1 is LNHDA and CDR2 is SQIVND in the germline V gene (reference sequence). In DNA, the CDR3 is TGTGCCAGTAAGGACAGGCAAAAAGAGACCCAGTACTTC. Amino acids: CASKDRQKETQYF.

Notes on this clone: One junction end does not reproduce the germline sequence, and a read error may be involved. J is TRBJ2-3 and V is TRBV6-4; maybe TRBD2 (6 bases). Germline CDR1 and CDR2: MRHNA and SNTAGT. There are 11 residues in the CDR3. CDR3 bases: TGTGCCATCAGTAAAGGCGGGGTGCAGTATTTT. It encodes CAISKGGVQYF.

The chain uses TRBV7-1 and TRBJ1-4, with D possibly being TRBD1 (5 bases). TRBV7-1 is filed as an ORF, its function uncertain. This CDR3 contains 13 residues. Trimming left V 2 bases short and J 8 bases short, with 9 bases between. The CDR3 DNA reads TGTGCCAGCAGCTCACAGGGTGGGGAAAAACTGTTTTTT. Amino acids: CASSSQGGEKLFF.

V gene TRBV7-6 combines with J gene TRBJ2-7; D tentatively fits TRBD1 or TRBD2 (5 bases each). This CDR3 spans 15 amino acids. Looked up from germline, CDR1 is SGHVS and CDR2 is FNYEAQ. V lost 9 bases, J lost 3 bases, and 21 bases lay in between. The CDR3 protein is CARSLRWGKLYEQYF. CDR3 DNA: TGTGCCAGAAGCCTGAGGTGGGGGAAGCTCTACGAGCAGTACTTC.

The chain joins TRBV19 to TRBJ1-2, with 7 nucleotides matching TRBD1. V dropped 10 bases and J dropped 6; count of bases not matched to a gene: 8. This CDR3 comprises 12 residues. The germline gives CDR1 LNHDA, CDR2 SQIVND (reference sequence). The CDR3: CAIHRGWDGYTF. The CDR3 DNA is TGTGCCATTCACAGGGGCTGGGATGGCTACACCTTC.

The sample holds one count of this clone. This chain uses TRBV29-1 with TRBJ2-7, with 11 nucleotides matching TRBD1. This CDR3 comprises 15 residues. The V segment lost 3 bases and the J segment 6 bases; nucleotides outside the gene matches: 10. Per germline, CDR1 SQVTM and CDR2 ANQGSEA. CDR3 coding DNA: TGCAGCGTTGAGTCCGGACAGGGGGCTGCGGGCGAGCAGTACTTC. It is translated as CSVESGQGAAGEQYF.

Concerning this clone itself: The junction and the germline gene differ at one end; a read error may be behind it. V and J are TRBV7-7 and TRBJ2-2, with D perhaps assigned TRBD1 or TRBD2 (5 bases each). The germline CDR1 and CDR2 sequences are SSHAT and FNYEAQ (reference sequence). The length of the CDR3 is 15 residues. The CDR3 here is CASSLGQVQTGELFF. The CDR3, as DNA: TGTGCCAGCAGCTTGGGGCAGGTTCAGACCGGGGAGTTGTTTTTT.

This chain uses TRBV19 with TRBJ2-7, with 10 bases lining up with TRBD1. V lost 3 bases and J lost 2; bases outside the gene matches: 4. The CDR3 contains 15 residues. Germline V gives CDR1 LNHDA, CDR2 SQIVND (reference sequence). As DNA, the CDR3 is TGTGCCAGTAGTATCCCGGGACAGGGGACCTACGAGCAGTACTTC. This gives the protein CASSIPGQGTYEQYF.

The CDR3 DNA reads TGTGCCAGCAGCCTCGGACAGGGGGAGGGTGAGCAGTTCTTC. This encodes CASSLGQGEGEQFF. The rearrangement joins TRBV7-7 to TRBJ2-1; 10 bases map to TRBD1. Unmatched junction bases numbered 7, after V lost 5 bases and J lost 9 bases. CDR3 size: 14 residues. Germline assignment: CDR1 SSHAT and CDR2 FNYEAQ (reference sequence).

J is TRBJ2-3 and V is TRBV19, with 7 bases aligning to TRBD2. V trimming: 5 bases; J trimming: 0 bases; junction bases outside the gene matches: 8. This CDR3 has 16 residues. Germline values: CDR1 LNHDA, CDR2 SQIVND (reference sequence). The CDR3 loop is CASSPGTTLSTDTQYF. In DNA, the CDR3 is TGTGCCAGTAGTCCCGGGACTACCCTGAGCACAGATACGCAGTATTTT.

The V call is TRBV7-1, the J call TRBJ2-1, with D perhaps TRBD1 or TRBD2 (5 bases each). TRBV7-1 is recorded as an ORF, its role being uncertain. The CDR3 is 15 amino acids. V lost 4 bases, J lost 6 bases, and 16 bases lay in between. The CDR3 DNA reads TGTGCCAGCAGCTTACCAGTCACGAGGGGCAATGAGCAGTTCTTC. Its protein is CASSLPVTRGNEQFF.

The chain uses TRBV5-1 and TRBJ2-7; D perhaps matches TRBD1 (6 bases). This CDR3 spans 16 amino acids. V shed 0 bases and J shed 1 base, with 14 bases lying between them. Per germline, CDR1 SGHRS and CDR2 YFSETQ. CDR3 sequence (DNA): TGCGCCAGCAGCTTGGCCGACTTAACAGGGTCCTACGAGCAGTACTTC. It encodes CASSLADLTGSYEQYF.